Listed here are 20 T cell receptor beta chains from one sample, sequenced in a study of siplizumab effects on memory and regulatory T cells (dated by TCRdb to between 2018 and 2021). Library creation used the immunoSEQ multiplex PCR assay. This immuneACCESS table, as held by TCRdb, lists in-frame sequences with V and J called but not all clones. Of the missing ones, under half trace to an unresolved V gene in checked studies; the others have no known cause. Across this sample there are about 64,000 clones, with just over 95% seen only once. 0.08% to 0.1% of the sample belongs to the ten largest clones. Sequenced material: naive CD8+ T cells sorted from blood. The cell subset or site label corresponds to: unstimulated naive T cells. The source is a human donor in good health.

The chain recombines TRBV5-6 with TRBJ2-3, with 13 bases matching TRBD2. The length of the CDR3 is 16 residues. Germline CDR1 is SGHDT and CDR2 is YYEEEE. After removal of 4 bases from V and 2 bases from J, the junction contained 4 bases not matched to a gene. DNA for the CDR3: TGTGCCAGCAGCCCGGGACTAGCGGGGTACACAGATACGCAGTATTTT. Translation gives CASSPGLAGYTDTQYF.

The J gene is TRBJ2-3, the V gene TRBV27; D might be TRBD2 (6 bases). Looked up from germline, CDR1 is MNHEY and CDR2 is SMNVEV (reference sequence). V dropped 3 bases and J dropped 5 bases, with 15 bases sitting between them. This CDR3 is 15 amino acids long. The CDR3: CASSFRRGRLDTQYF. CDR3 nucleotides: TGTGCCAGCAGTTTTAGGCGGGGCCGGTTAGATACGCAGTATTTT.

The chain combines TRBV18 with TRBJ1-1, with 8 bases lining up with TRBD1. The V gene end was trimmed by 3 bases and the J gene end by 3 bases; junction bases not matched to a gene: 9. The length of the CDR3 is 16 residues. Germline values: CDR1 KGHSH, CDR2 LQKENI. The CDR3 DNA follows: TGTGCCAGCTCACCGAAAGTGCAGGGGGCGGACACTGAAGCTTTCTTT. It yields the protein CASSPKVQGADTEAFF. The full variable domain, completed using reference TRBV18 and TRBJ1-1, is NAGVMQNPRHLVRRRGQEARLRCSPMKGHSHVYWYRQLPEEGLKFMVYLQKENIIDESGMPKERFSAEFPKEGPSILRIQQVVRGDSAAYFCASSPKVQGADTEAFFGQGTRLTVV.

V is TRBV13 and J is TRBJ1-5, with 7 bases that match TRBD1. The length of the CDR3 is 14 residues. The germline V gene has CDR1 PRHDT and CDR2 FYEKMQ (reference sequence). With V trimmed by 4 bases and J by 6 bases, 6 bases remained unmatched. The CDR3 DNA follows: TGTGCCAGCAGCTCAGGACAGGATGGTCAGCCCCAGCATTTT. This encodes CASSSGQDGQPQHF.

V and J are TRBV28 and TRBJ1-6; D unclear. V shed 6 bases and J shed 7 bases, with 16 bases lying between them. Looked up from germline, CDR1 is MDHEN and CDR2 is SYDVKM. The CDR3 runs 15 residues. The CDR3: CASSLGLGLNSPLHF. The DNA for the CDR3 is TGTGCCAGCAGCCTCGGGTTAGGGTTGAATTCACCCCTCCACTTT.

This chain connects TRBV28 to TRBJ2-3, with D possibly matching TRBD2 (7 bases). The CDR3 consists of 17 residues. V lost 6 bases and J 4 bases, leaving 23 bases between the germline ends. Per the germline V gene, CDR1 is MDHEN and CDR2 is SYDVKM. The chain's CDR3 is CASSSPFGGGAADTQYF. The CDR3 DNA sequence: TGTGCCAGCAGCTCCCCTTTCGGTGGGGGGGCCGCAGATACGCAGTATTTT.

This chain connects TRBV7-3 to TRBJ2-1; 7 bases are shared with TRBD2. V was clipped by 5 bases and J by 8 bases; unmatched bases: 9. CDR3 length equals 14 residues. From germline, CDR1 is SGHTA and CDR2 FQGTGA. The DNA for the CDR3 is TGTGCCAGCAGCGCCGGACTAGGCGTCGATGAGCAGTTCTTC. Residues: CASSAGLGVDEQFF.

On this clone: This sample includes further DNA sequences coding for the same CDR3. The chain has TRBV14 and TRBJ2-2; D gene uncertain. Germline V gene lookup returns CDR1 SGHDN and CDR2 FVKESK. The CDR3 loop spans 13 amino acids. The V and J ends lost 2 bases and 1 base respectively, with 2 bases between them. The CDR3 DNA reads TGTGCCAGCAGCCAACTGAACACCGGGGAGCTGTTTTTT. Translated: CASSQLNTGELFF.

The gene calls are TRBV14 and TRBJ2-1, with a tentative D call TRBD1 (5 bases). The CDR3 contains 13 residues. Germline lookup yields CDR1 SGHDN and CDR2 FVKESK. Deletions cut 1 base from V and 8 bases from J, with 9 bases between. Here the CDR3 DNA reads TGTGCCAGCAGCCAAGTAGGGGCCGATGAGCAGTTCTTC. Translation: CASSQVGADEQFF.

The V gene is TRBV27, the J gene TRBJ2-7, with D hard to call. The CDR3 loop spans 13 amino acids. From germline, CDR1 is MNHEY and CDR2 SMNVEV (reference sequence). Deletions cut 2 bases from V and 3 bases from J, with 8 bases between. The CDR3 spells CASSLGSDYEQYF. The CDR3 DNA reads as TGTGCCAGCAGTTTAGGCTCAGACTACGAGCAGTACTTC.

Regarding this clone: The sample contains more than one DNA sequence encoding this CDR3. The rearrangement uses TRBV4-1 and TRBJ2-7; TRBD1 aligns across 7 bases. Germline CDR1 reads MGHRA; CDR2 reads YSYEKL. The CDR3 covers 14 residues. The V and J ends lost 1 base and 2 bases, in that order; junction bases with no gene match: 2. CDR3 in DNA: TGCGCCAGCAGCCAAGGGACAGGAACCTACGAGCAGTACTTC. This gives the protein CASSQGTGTYEQYF.

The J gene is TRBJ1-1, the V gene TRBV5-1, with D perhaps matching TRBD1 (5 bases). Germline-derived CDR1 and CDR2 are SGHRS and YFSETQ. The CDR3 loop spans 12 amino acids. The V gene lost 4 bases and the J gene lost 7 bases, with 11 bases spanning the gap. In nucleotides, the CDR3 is TGCGCCAGCAGCCAGCGAGGGGTTGAAGCTTTCTTT. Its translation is CASSQRGVEAFF.

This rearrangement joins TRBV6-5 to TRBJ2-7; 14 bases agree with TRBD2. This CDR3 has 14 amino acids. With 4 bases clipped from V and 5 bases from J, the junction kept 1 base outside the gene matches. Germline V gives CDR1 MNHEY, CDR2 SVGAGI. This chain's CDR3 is CASSWTSGGNEQYF. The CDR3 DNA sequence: TGTGCCAGCAGTTGGACTAGCGGGGGGAACGAGCAGTACTTC.

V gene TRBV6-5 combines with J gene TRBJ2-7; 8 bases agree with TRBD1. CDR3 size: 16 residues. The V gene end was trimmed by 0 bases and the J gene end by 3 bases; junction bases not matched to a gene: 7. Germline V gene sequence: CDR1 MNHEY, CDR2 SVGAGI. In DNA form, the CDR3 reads TGTGCCAGCAGTTACTCTCCCCAGGGGGCGGACTACGAGCAGTACTTC. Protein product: CASSYSPQGADYEQYF.

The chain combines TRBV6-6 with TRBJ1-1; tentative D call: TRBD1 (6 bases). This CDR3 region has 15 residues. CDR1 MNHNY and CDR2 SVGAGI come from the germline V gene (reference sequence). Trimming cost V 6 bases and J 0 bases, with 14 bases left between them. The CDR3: CASRPEQGLNTEAFF. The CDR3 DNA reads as TGTGCCAGCAGGCCGGAACAGGGATTGAACACTGAAGCTTTCTTT.

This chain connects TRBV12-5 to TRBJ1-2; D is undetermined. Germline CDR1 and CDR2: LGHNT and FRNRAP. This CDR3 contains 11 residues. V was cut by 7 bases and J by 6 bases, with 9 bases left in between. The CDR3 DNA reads TGTGCTAGTGAAGTCGGGGATGGCTACACCTTC. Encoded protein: CASEVGDGYTF.

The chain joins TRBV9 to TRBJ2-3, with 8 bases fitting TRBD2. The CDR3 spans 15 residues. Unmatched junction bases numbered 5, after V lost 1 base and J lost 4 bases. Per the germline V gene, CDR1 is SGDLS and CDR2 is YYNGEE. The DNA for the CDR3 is TGTGCCAGCAGCGTATCTGGCGGGGGGTCAGATACGCAGTATTTT. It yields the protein CASSVSGGGSDTQYF.

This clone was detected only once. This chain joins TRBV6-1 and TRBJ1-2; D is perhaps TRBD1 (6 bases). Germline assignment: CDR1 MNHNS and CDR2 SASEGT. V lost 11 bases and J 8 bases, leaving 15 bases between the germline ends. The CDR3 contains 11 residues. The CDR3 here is CAEGQTGGYTF. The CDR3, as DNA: TGTGCCGAAGGCCAGACAGGCGGCTACACCTTC.

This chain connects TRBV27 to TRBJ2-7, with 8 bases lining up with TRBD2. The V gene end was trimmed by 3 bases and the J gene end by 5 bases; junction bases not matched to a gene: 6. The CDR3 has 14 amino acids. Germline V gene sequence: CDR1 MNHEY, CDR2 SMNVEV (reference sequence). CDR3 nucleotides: TGTGCCAGCAGTTTCGGGGGGGCCATCGACGAGCAGTACTTC. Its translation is CASSFGGAIDEQYF.

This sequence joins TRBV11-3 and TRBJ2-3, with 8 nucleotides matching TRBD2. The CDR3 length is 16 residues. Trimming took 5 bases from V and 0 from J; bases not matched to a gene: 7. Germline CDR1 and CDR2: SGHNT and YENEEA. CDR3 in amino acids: CASSLRAGVSTDTQYF. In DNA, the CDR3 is TGTGCCAGCAGCCTGAGAGCGGGGGTGAGCACAGATACGCAGTATTTT.